This T cell receptor (beta chain) was identified during a study of T cell responses to AZD1222 COVID-19 vaccine. Study-wide context: Timing groups of about 4 and about 12 weeks for second doses were pooled.

A word on this clone: What it recognizes is unknown.

General study points: Repertoires were sampled only after the peak T cell response. Once two AZD1222 doses were given, Spike-specific TCR breadth and depth went up. White British donors predominated, females outnumbered males, and clonal diversity was possibly underestimated.

This table comes from immunoSEQ multiplex PCR, and its TCRdb copy is limited to in-frame clones, with some not included. The sample includes 150,000 to 200,000 clones, 90% of them seen just once. Per germline, CDR1 SGHNT and CDR2 YYREEE (reference sequence). Trimming shortened V by 4 bases and J by 0 bases, and 16 bases separated the two germline ends. The CDR3 consists of 17 residues. V usage is TRBV5-4 and J usage is TRBJ1-4; the D gene is possibly TRBD1 (5 bases). The material was peripheral blood, obtained on day 0 of AZD1222 vaccination. The clonotype comes from an adult in good health. CDR3 DNA sequence: TGTGCCAGCAGCAGGGCCGTGGGGGAAGCAACTAATGAAAAACTGTTTTTT. Its translation is CASSRAVGEATNEKLFF.